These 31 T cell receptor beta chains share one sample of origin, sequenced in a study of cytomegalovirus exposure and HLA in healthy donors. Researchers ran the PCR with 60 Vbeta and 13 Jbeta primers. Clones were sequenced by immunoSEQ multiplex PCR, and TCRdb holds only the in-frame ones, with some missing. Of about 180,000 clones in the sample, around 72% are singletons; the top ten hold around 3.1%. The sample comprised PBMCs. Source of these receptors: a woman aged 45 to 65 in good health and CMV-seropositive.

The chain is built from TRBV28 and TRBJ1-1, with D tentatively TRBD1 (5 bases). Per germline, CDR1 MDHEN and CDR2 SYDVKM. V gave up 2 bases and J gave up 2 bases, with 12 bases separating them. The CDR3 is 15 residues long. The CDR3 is CASSLNRGENTEAFF. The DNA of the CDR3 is TGTGCCAGCAGTTTAAATCGGGGGGAAAACACTGAAGCTTTCTTT.

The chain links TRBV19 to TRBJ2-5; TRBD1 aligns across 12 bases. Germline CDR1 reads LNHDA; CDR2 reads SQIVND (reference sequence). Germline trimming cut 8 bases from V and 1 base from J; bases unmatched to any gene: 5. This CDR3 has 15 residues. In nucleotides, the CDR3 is TGTGCCAGTTCTCCGGGACAGGGGGCCCAAGAGACCCAGTACTTC. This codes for CASSPGQGAQETQYF. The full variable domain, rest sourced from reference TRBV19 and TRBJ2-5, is DGGITQSPKYLFRKEGQNVTLSCEQNLNHDAMYWYRQDPGQGLRLIYYSQIVNDFQKGDIAEGYSVSREKKESFPLTVTSAQKNPTAFYLCASSPGQGAQETQYFGPGTRLLVL.

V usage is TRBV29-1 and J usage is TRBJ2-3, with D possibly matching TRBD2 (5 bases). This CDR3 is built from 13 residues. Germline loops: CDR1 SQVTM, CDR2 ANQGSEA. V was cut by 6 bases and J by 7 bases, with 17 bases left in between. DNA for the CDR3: TGCAGCGTCCTTAAGGAGGCATCATATACGCAGTATTTT. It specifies CSVLKEASYTQYF.

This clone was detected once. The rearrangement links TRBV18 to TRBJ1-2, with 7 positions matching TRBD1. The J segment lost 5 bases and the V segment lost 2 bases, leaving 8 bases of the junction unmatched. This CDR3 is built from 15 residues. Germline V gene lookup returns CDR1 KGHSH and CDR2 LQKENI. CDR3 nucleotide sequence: TGTGCCAGCTCACCAAGGGGGGACAGATATTATGGCTACACCTTC. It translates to CASSPRGDRYYGYTF.

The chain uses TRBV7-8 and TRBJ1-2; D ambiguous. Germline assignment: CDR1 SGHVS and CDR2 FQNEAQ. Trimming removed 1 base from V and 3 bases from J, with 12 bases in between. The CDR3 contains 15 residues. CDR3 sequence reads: CASSLVTVGYYGYTF. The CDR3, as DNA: TGTGCCAGCAGCTTAGTGACTGTCGGGTACTATGGCTACACCTTC.

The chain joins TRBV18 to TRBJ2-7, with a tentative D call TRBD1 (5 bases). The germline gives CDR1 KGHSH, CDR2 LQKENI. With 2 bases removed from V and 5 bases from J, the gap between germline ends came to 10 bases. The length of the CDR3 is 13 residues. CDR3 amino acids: CASSPGQGNEQYF. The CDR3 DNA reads TGTGCCAGCTCACCAGGTCAGGGTAACGAGCAGTACTTC.

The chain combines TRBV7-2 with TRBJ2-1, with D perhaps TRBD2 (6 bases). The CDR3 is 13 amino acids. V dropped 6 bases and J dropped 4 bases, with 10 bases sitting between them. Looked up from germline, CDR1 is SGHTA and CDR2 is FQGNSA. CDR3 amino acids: CASRSGVYNEQFF. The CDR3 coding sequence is TGTGCCAGCAGGTCGGGAGTATACAATGAGCAGTTCTTC.

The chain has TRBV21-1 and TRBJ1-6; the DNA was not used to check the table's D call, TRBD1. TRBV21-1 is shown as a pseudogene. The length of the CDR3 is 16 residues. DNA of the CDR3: TGTGCCAGCAGCAAAGCTGGAACAGTTAGAATTTTTTCCCTCCACTTT. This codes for CASSKAGTVRIFSLHF.

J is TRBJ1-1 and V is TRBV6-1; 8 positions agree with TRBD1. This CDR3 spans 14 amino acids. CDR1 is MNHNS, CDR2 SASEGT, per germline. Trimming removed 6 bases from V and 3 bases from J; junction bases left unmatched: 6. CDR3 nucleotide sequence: TGTGCCAGCAGCGACAGGGGATGGGACACTGAAGCTTTCTTT. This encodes CASSDRGWDTEAFF.

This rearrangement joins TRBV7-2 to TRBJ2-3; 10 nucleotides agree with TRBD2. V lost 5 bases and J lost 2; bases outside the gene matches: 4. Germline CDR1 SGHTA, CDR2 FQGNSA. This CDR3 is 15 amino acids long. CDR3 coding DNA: TGTGCCAGCAGCCCCAGCGGGGGGGTCACAGATACGCAGTATTTT. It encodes CASSPSGGVTDTQYF.

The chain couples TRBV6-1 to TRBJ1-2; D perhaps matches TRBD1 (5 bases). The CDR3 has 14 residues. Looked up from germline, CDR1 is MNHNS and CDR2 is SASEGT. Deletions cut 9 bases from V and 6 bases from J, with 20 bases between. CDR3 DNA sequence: TGTGCCAGTTCCCTGGGCAGGGATTCCCATGGCTACACCTTC. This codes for CASSLGRDSHGYTF.

The CDR3 DNA sequence: TGTGCCAGCTCAAGCTTAGCGGGAGGTTTCGCAGATACGCAGTATTTT. Translation: CASSSLAGGFADTQYF. The chain recombines TRBV18 with TRBJ2-3; 10 bases match TRBD2. V lost 5 bases, J lost 4 bases, and 9 bases stayed unmatched. Looked up from germline, CDR1 is KGHSH and CDR2 is LQKENI. The CDR3 sequence is 16 residues long.

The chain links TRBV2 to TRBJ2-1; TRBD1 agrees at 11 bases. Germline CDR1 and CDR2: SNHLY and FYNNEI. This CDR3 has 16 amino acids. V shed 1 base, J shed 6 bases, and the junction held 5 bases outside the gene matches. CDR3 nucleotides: TGTGCCAGCAGTGAAGACTCCGGGACAGGGGGCAATGAGCAGTTCTTC. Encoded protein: CASSEDSGTGGNEQFF. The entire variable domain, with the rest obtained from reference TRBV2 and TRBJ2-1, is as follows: EPEVTQTPSHQVTQMGQEVILRCVPISNHLYFYWYRQILGQKVEFLVSFYNNEISEKSEIFDDQFSVERPDGSNFTLKIRSTKLEDSAMYFCASSEDSGTGGNEQFFGPGTRLTVL.

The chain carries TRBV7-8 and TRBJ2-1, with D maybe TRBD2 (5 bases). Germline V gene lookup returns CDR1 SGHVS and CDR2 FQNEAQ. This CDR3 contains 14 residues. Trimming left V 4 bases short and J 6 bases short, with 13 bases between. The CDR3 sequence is CASSSDSALNEQFF. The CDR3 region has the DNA TGTGCCAGCAGCTCGGACTCGGCCCTCAATGAGCAGTTCTTC. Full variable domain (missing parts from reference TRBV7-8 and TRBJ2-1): GAGVSQSPRYKVAKRGQDVALRCDPISGHVSLFWYQQALGQGPEFLTYFQNEAQLDKSGLPSDRFFAERPEGSVSTLKIQRTQQEDSAVYLCASSSDSALNEQFFGPGTRLTVL.

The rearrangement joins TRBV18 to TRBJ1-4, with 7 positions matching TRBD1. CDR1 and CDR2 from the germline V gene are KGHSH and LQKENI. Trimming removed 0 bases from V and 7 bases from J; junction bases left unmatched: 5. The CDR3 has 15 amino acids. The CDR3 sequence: CASSPPTGQGEKLFF. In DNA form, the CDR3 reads TGTGCCAGCTCACCACCGACAGGGCAGGGTGAAAAACTGTTTTTT.

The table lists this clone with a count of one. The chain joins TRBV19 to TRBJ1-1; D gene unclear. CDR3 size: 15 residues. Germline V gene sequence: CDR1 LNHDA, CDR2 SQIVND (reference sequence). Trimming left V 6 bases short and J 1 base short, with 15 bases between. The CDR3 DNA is TGTGCCAGTAGAAAAGGAGACTTTACGAACACTGAAGCTTTCTTT. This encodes CASRKGDFTNTEAFF.

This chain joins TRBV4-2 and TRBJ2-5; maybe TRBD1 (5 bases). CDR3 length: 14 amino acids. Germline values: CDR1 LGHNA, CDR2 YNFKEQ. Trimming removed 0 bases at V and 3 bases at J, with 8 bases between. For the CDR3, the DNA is TGTGCCAGCAGCCAAGATGCCAGGGAAGAGACCCAGTACTTC. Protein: CASSQDAREETQYF.

CDR3 sequence reads: CASSLGAATYGYTF. The CDR3 region has the DNA TGTGCCAGCAGCTTAGGGGCAGCTACCTATGGCTACACCTTC. The chain combines TRBV11-3 with TRBJ1-2; D unresolved. V was trimmed by 1 base and J by 4 bases, leaving 10 bases between them. Germline lookup yields CDR1 SGHNT and CDR2 YENEEA. This CDR3 comprises 14 residues.

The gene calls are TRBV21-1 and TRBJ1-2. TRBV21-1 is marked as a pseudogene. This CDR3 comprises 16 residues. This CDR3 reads CASSLGGGWTNYGYTF. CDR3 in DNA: TGTGCCAGCAGCCTAGGCGGGGGGTGGACGAACTATGGCTACACCTTC.

CDR3 nucleotide sequence: TGTGCAACCTCCCCCGCGAACACCGGGGAGCTGTTTTTT. This sequence encodes CATSPANTGELFF. V and J are TRBV12-2 and TRBJ2-2; the table's TRBD2 call for D was not verified on the DNA. TRBV12-2 has pseudogene status. There are 13 residues in the CDR3.

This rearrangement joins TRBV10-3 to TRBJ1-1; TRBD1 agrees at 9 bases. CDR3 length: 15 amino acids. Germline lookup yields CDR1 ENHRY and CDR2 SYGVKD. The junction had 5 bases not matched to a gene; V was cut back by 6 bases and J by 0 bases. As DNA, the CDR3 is TGTGCCATCAGCATTGGGACAGGGATGAACACTGAAGCTTTCTTT. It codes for CAISIGTGMNTEAFF.

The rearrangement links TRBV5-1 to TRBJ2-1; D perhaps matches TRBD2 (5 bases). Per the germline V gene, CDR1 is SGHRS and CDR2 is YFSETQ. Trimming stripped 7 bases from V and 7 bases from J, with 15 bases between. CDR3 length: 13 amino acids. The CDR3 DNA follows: TGCGCCAGCTCCCTAGACCCGGGGAATGAGCAGTTCTTC. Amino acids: CASSLDPGNEQFF.

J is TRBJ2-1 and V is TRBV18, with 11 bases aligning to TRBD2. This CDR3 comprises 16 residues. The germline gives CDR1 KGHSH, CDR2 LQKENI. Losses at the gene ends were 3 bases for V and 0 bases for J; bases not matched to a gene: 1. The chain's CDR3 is CASSPGTSGSYNEQFF. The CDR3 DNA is TGTGCCAGCTCACCGGGGACTAGCGGCTCCTACAATGAGCAGTTCTTC.

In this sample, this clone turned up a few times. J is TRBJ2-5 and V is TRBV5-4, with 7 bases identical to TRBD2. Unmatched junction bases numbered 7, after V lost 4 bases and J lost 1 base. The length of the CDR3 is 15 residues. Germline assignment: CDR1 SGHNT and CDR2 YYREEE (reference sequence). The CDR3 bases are TGTGCCAGCAGCCCCCCCCGCGGGGGCCAAGAGACCCAGTACTTC. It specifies CASSPPRGGQETQYF.

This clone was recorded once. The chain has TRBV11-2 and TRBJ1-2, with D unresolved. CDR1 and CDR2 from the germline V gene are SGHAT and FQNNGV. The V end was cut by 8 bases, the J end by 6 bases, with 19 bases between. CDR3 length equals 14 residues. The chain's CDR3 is CASVGITNRNGYTF. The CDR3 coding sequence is TGTGCCAGCGTCGGGATCACCAACCGAAATGGCTACACCTTC. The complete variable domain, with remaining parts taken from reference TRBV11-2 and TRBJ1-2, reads EAGVAQSPRYKIIEKRQSVAFWCNPISGHATLYWYQQILGQGPKLLIQFQNNGVVDDSQLPKDRFSAERLKGVDSTLKIQPAKLEDSAVYLCASVGITNRNGYTFGSGTRLTVV.

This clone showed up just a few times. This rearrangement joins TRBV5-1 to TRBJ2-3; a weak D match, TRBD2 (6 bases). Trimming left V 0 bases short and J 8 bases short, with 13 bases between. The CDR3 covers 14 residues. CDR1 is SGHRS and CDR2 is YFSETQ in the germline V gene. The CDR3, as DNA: TGCGCCAGCAGCTTGGGCGGGGCGCGGGGTACGCAGTATTTT. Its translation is CASSLGGARGTQYF.

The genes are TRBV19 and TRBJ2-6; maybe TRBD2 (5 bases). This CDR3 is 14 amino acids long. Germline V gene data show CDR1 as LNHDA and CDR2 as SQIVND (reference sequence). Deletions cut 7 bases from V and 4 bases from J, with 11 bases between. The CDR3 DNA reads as TGTGCCAGTAACCCGGGAACCGGGGCCAACGTCCTGACTTTC. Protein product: CASNPGTGANVLTF.

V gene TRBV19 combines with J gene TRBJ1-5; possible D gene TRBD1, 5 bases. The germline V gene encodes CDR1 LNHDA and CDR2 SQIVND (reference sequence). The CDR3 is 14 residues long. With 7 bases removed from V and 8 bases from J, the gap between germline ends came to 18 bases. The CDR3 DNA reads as TGTGCCAGTAATAAAGGGGCGGGGAGGGAGCCCCAGCATTTT. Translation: CASNKGAGREPQHF.

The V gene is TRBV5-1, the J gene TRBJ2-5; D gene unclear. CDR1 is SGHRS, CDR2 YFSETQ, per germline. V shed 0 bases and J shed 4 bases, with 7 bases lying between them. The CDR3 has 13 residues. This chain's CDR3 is CASSLGSGETQYF. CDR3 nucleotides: TGCGCCAGCAGCTTGGGGTCAGGAGAGACCCAGTACTTC.

The CDR3 DNA reads TGTGCCAGCAGTAGGGGAAGTCATAGCAATCAGCCCCAGCATTTT. This sequence encodes CASSRGSHSNQPQHF. The chain couples TRBV6-5 to TRBJ1-5; tentatively, D is TRBD1 (5 bases). The V end was cut by 5 bases, the J end by 0 bases, with 11 bases between. The CDR3 length is 15 residues. Germline V lookup: CDR1 MNHEY, CDR2 SVGAGI.

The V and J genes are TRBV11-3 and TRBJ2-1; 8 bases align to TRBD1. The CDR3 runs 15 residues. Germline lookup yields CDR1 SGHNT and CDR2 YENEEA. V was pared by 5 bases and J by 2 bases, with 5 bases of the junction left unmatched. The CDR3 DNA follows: TGTGCCAGCAGCCACGACAGGGGCACCTACAATGAGCAGTTCTTC. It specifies CASSHDRGTYNEQFF.